What follows are 29 T cell receptor beta chains derived from one specimen sequenced in a study of response to subunit inactivated influenza vaccine. TCRdb ran MiXCR on the RT-PCR reads and lists one entry per CDR3 protein. The data contain about 520,000 distinct CDR3 sequences, under 8.5% of them singletons. The material sequenced was PBMCs from blood, taken less than 30 months after vaccination. These receptors all come from a man between 50 and 69 years old who received an inactivated influenza vaccine.

This clonotype was found many times. The rearrangement joins TRBV5-8 to TRBJ2-1; 9 bases match TRBD2. J gave up 7 bases and V 1 base, and 6 bases lay outside the gene matches. The CDR3 contains 15 residues. Germline assignment: CDR1 SGHTS and CDR2 YDEGEE. The DNA for the CDR3 is TGTGCCAGCAGCTTGCGCGGGAGGGCCGGAAATGAGCAGTTCTTC. This codes for CASSLRGRAGNEQFF. The whole variable domain, filled in from reference TRBV5-8 and TRBJ2-1, reads EAGVTQSPTHLIKTRGQQATLRCSPISGHTSVYWYQQALGLGLQFLLWYDEGEERNRGNFPPRFSGRQFPNYSSELNVNALELEDSALYLCASSLRGRAGNEQFFGPGTRLTVL.

This clonotype came up a few times. The chain combines TRBV12-3 or TRBV12-4 with TRBJ1-6, with a possible D match to TRBD1 (5 bases). CDR3 length: 18 amino acids. Trimming shortened V by 0 bases and J by 6 bases, and 18 bases separated the two germline ends. Here the CDR3 DNA reads TGTGCCAGCAGTTTAGCGCTGGGGGGTGGGGAATTTAATTCACCCCTCCACTTT. Protein product: CASSLALGGGEFNSPLHF.

This sequence joins TRBV20-1 and TRBJ2-7, with D unresolved. Germline V CDR1 and CDR2: DFQATT, SNEGSKA (reference sequence). The ends were cut back, 3 bases at V and 1 base at J, with 10 bases in the middle. CDR3 size: 13 residues. The CDR3 sequence is CSASEPVSYEQYF. As DNA, the CDR3 is TGCAGTGCTAGTGAACCGGTTTCCTACGAGCAGTACTTC.

This clonotype came up many times. This rearrangement joins TRBV18 to TRBJ1-4; unclear D gene. The germline V gene encodes CDR1 KGHSH and CDR2 LQKENI. This CDR3 has 15 amino acids. V was shortened by 3 bases and J by 7 bases, with 15 bases between the two germline ends. The CDR3 DNA reads TGTGCCAGCTCACCTGAGATCCTCCGGGGTGAAAAACTGTTTTTT. It is translated as CASSPEILRGEKLFF. Drawing the rest from reference TRBV18 and TRBJ1-4, the complete variable domain is NAGVMQNPRHLVRRRGQEARLRCSPMKGHSHVYWYRQLPEEGLKFMVYLQKENIIDESGMPKERFSAEFPKEGPSILRIQQVVRGDSAAYFCASSPEILRGEKLFFGSGTQLSVL.

The rearrangement joins TRBV5-1 to TRBJ2-3, with D maybe TRBD1 (6 bases). The CDR3 loop spans 16 amino acids. Germline CDR1 and CDR2: SGHRS and YFSETQ. The V gene lost 4 bases and the J gene lost 6 bases, with 21 bases spanning the gap. CDR3 residues: CASSPPGTPRADTQYF. The CDR3, as DNA: TGCGCCAGCAGCCCCCCTGGGACACCCCGCGCGGATACGCAGTATTTT.

This clonotype appeared a few times. The chain uses TRBV5-1 and TRBJ2-3, with 11 positions matching TRBD2. The CDR3 consists of 13 residues. The junction had 5 bases not matched to a gene; V was cut back by 4 bases and J by 10 bases. Germline-derived CDR1 and CDR2 are SGHRS and YFSETQ. The CDR3 coding sequence is TGCGCCAGCAGCCCAGGGACTAGCGGCGCGCAGTATTTT. Its protein product is CASSPGTSGAQYF.

This clonotype was detected many times. V is TRBV7-3 and J is TRBJ2-1, with no clear D. Between the trimmed V and J ends, which lost 2 bases and 7 bases, there was a span of 12 bases. The CDR3 contains 14 residues. The germline gives CDR1 SGHTA, CDR2 FQGTGA. Here the CDR3 DNA reads TGTGCCAGCAGCTTACTCGTGGGCCCGAATGAGCAGTTCTTC. It codes for CASSLLVGPNEQFF.

This clonotype was detected only a few times. This chain joins TRBV20-1 and TRBJ2-7; D unclear. The CDR3 contains 13 residues. Trimming removed 6 bases from V and 6 bases from J, with 18 bases in between. The germline gives CDR1 DFQATT, CDR2 SNEGSKA (reference sequence). CDR3: CSARSGTAFEQYF. The CDR3 region has the DNA TGCAGTGCCCGTAGTGGTACGGCCTTCGAGCAGTACTTC.

This clonotype was observed many times. This chain uses TRBV24-1 with TRBJ2-7, with 13 positions matching TRBD2. Germline CDR1 reads KGHDR; CDR2 reads SFDVKD. Germline trimming cut 4 bases from V and 1 base from J; bases unmatched to any gene: 15. The CDR3 runs 20 residues. CDR3 nucleotides: TGTGCCACCAGTGACCTTACCCCGGGACTAGCGGGGCAAACGTCCTACGAGCAGTACTTC. Its translation: CATSDLTPGLAGQTSYEQYF.

In its sample, this clonotype was seen a few times. The chain links TRBV7-9 to TRBJ1-2; D gene unclear. Trimming removed 4 bases at V and 5 bases at J, with 11 bases between. Germline V gene data show CDR1 as SEHNR and CDR2 as FQNEAQ (reference sequence). The CDR3 length is 13 residues. The CDR3 loop is CASSSLSGYGYTF. CDR3 nucleotides: TGTGCCAGCAGCTCCCTTTCGGGGTATGGCTACACCTTC.

This clonotype came up many times. The chain carries TRBV24-1 and TRBJ2-1; D possibly matches TRBD1 or TRBD2 (5 bases each). Looked up from germline, CDR1 is KGHDR and CDR2 is SFDVKD. With 4 bases removed from V and 4 bases from J, the gap between germline ends came to 19 bases. This CDR3 spans 17 amino acids. The CDR3 is CATSDIRGGRVYNEQFF. The CDR3 coding sequence is TGTGCCACCAGTGACATACGTGGGGGTAGGGTATACAATGAGCAGTTCTTC.

Many counts were recorded for this clonotype. The rearrangement uses TRBV4-3 and TRBJ1-5; the match to TRBD1 covers 7 bases. Germline V gives CDR1 LGHNA, CDR2 YSLEER. This CDR3 is built from 15 residues. V shed 4 bases, J shed 5 bases, and the junction held 8 bases outside the gene matches. CDR3 DNA: TGCGCCAGCAGCCTGTGGTGGCAGGGGGATCAGCCCCAGCATTTT. Residues: CASSLWWQGDQPQHF.

This clonotype occurred a few times. V usage is TRBV12-3 or TRBV12-4 and J usage is TRBJ2-1, with D perhaps TRBD1 or TRBD2 (6 bases each). V gave up 7 bases and J gave up 2 bases, with 15 bases separating them. This CDR3 contains 15 residues. The CDR3 DNA follows: TGTGCCAGCAAATTAGGAGGGGGACCCTACAATGAGCAGTTCTTC. This codes for CASKLGGGPYNEQFF.

CDR3 DNA sequence: TGTGCCAGCTCAACCGGGACGGATTCCTACGAGCAGTACTTC. It encodes CASSTGTDSYEQYF. The chain links TRBV18 to TRBJ2-7; D is tentatively TRBD1 or TRBD2 (5 bases each). V was pared by 5 bases and J by 1 base, with 12 bases between. CDR3 size: 14 residues. The V gene's germline CDR1 is KGHSH and CDR2 LQKENI. Filled out from reference TRBV18 and TRBJ2-7, the complete variable domain reads NAGVMQNPRHLVRRRGQEARLRCSPMKGHSHVYWYRQLPEEGLKFMVYLQKENIIDESGMPKERFSAEFPKEGPSILRIQQVVRGDSAAYFCASSTGTDSYEQYFGPGTRLTVT.

This chain connects TRBV29-1 to TRBJ2-1; D call uncertain. The germline V gene encodes CDR1 SQVTM and CDR2 ANQGSEA. V lost 0 bases, J lost 7 bases, and 13 bases lay in between. The CDR3 spans 14 residues. CDR3 sequence reads: CSVEDPKNTNEQFF. The CDR3 DNA reads TGCAGCGTTGAAGATCCGAAGAATACAAATGAGCAGTTCTTC.

This clonotype has at least ten counts. The chain employs TRBV29-1 and TRBJ1-2; TRBD1 aligns across 10 bases. This CDR3 region has 14 residues. With 0 bases clipped from V and 8 bases from J, the junction kept 6 bases outside the gene matches. CDR1 and CDR2 from the germline V gene are SQVTM and ANQGSEA. CDR3 loop: CSVEDRDRGLGYTF. In DNA form, the CDR3 reads TGCAGCGTTGAAGACCGGGACAGGGGCCTAGGCTACACCTTC. Full variable domain (rest looked up from reference TRBV29-1 and TRBJ1-2): SAVISQKPSRDICQRGTSLTIQCQVDSQVTMMFWYRQQPGQSLTLIATANQGSEATYESGFVIDKFPISRPNLTFSTLTVSNMSPEDSSIYLCSVEDRDRGLGYTFGSGTRLTVV.

This clonotype was counted at least ten times. J is TRBJ2-7 and V is TRBV6-1; maybe TRBD2 (6 bases). The V gene lost 4 bases and the J gene lost 0 bases, with 13 bases spanning the gap. CDR3 length: 15 residues. Germline V gene data show CDR1 as MNHNS and CDR2 as SASEGT. CDR3: CASSARVSGSYEQYF. The CDR3 bases are TGTGCCAGCAGTGCCCGGGTTAGCGGCTCCTACGAGCAGTACTTC.

This clonotype was counted at least ten times. The chain has TRBV15 and TRBJ1-5; D perhaps matches TRBD1 (6 bases). The germline V and J ends were trimmed by 5 bases and 3 bases, with 11 bases remaining between them. Germline V gene data show CDR1 as LNHNV and CDR2 as YYDKDF (reference sequence). This CDR3 has 14 amino acids. In nucleotides, the CDR3 is TGTGCCACCAGCCTCCAGGGGTCCAATCAGCCCCAGCATTTT. Translated: CATSLQGSNQPQHF.

This clonotype was counted a few times. CDR3 sequence: CASSLTSGGTYEQYF. In DNA form, the CDR3 reads TGTGCCAGCAGCCTGACTAGCGGGGGGACCTACGAGCAGTACTTC. The genes are TRBV11-2 and TRBJ2-7; 13 nucleotides agree with TRBD2. The junction had 3 bases not matched to a gene; V was cut back by 5 bases and J by 2 bases. The V gene's germline CDR1 is SGHAT and CDR2 FQNNGV. This CDR3 has 15 residues. The variable domain in full, with the rest retrieved from reference TRBV11-2 and TRBJ2-7, is EAGVAQSPRYKIIEKRQSVAFWCNPISGHATLYWYQQILGQGPKLLIQFQNNGVVDDSQLPKDRFSAERLKGVDSTLKIQPAKLEDSAVYLCASSLTSGGTYEQYFGPGTRLTVT.

The V gene is TRBV15, the J gene TRBJ2-3; 8 positions match TRBD2. The V gene end was trimmed by 0 bases and the J gene end by 4 bases; junction bases not matched to a gene: 9. CDR3 length equals 17 residues. Germline V gives CDR1 LNHNV, CDR2 YYDKDF (reference sequence). The CDR3 reads CATSRDWSGGRADTQYF. CDR3 DNA: TGTGCCACCAGCAGAGATTGGAGCGGGGGCCGGGCAGATACGCAGTATTTT.

This clonotype was seen only a few times. The chain carries TRBV20-1 and TRBJ2-3, with D tentatively TRBD1 or TRBD2 (5 bases each). V shed 1 base and J shed 2 bases, with 19 bases lying between them. The V gene's germline CDR1 is DFQATT and CDR2 SNEGSKA (reference sequence). The CDR3 covers 17 residues. This CDR3 is CSARVDPSRQFTDTQYF. The CDR3 nucleotides read TGCAGTGCTAGAGTAGATCCTAGCAGACAGTTCACAGATACGCAGTATTTT.

This clonotype was seen a few times. This CDR3 is CASSLDGYSYEQYF. The DNA of the CDR3 is TGTGCCAGCAGCTTAGACGGGTACTCCTACGAGCAGTACTTC. The rearrangement links TRBV7-9 to TRBJ2-7; D is ambiguous. There are 14 residues in the CDR3. Germline CDR1 SEHNR, CDR2 FQNEAQ (reference sequence). Trimming removed 1 base from V and 0 bases from J, with 7 bases in between.

This clonotype has just a few counts. The rearrangement uses TRBV20-1 and TRBJ1-6; no definite D call. Trimming shortened V by 0 bases and J by 10 bases, and 10 bases separated the two germline ends. Germline V lookup: CDR1 DFQATT, CDR2 SNEGSKA (reference sequence). The length of the CDR3 is 13 residues. The CDR3, as DNA: TGCAGTGCTAGAGATGCGTTGGTCTCACCCCTCCACTTT. It yields the protein CSARDALVSPLHF.

This clonotype has more than one count but fewer than ten. This CDR3 is CASSDGGRWASYEQYF. The CDR3 DNA sequence: TGTGCCAGCAGTGATGGGGGGCGCTGGGCCTCCTACGAGCAGTACTTC. The chain recombines TRBV6-1 with TRBJ2-7, with D possibly called TRBD1 or TRBD2 (6 bases each). Between the trimmed V and J ends, which lost 3 bases and 0 bases, there was a span of 15 bases. This CDR3 contains 16 residues. CDR1 is MNHNS and CDR2 is SASEGT in the germline V gene.

V is TRBV7-9 and J is TRBJ1-4; D unclear. CDR3 length: 14 residues. Germline V gene data show CDR1 as SEHNR and CDR2 as FQNEAQ (reference sequence). Trimming left V 1 base short and J 8 bases short, with 11 bases between. The CDR3 DNA is TGTGCCAGCAGCTTAGGGTCGGCGCGGGAAAAACTGTTTTTT. This codes for CASSLGSAREKLFF.

This clonotype appeared a few times. V is TRBV6-6 and J is TRBJ1-2; no clear D gene. Germline V lookup: CDR1 MNHNY, CDR2 SVGAGI (reference sequence). The CDR3 length is 13 residues. Trimming pared 6 bases from V and 0 bases from J, leaving 8 bases between. CDR3 sequence reads: CASSSETNYGYTF. The DNA for the CDR3 is TGTGCCAGCAGCTCGGAAACTAACTATGGCTACACCTTC.

This clonotype has a handful of counts. The chain has TRBV29-1 and TRBJ2-1; tentative D call: TRBD1 (7 bases). The CDR3 length is 16 residues. V lost 3 bases and J 6 bases, leaving 21 bases between the germline ends. The germline CDR1 and CDR2 sequences are SQVTM and ANQGSEA. The CDR3 protein is CSVDGGGASRFNEQFF. The CDR3 DNA reads as TGCAGCGTTGATGGAGGGGGCGCGTCTAGGTTCAATGAGCAGTTCTTC.

This clonotype was counted at least ten times. V is TRBV27 and J is TRBJ2-3, with TRBD2 identical over 10 bases. The CDR3 is made up of 16 amino acids. Germline loops: CDR1 MNHEY, CDR2 SMNVEV (reference sequence). V lost 10 bases to trimming and J lost 6 bases; unmatched junction nucleotides: 16. The CDR3 bases are TGTGCCATCCCGACGATCGAAGCGGGAGGGGGGGATACGCAGTATTTT. Translation gives CAIPTIEAGGGDTQYF.

On this clonotype itself: This may be a read error: a much more frequent sequence differs by one nucleotide. A read error is likely, as this CDR3 ends without the conserved phenylalanine or tryptophan. This chain uses TRBV18 with TRBJ2-5, with D possibly matching TRBD2 (5 bases). From germline, CDR1 is KGHSH and CDR2 LQKENI. The V and J ends lost 2 bases and 3 bases respectively, with 7 bases between them. The CDR3 contains 13 residues. CDR3 coding DNA: TGTGCCAGCTCACCAGGACTGAAAGAGACCCAGTACTCC. It translates to CASSPGLKETQYS.